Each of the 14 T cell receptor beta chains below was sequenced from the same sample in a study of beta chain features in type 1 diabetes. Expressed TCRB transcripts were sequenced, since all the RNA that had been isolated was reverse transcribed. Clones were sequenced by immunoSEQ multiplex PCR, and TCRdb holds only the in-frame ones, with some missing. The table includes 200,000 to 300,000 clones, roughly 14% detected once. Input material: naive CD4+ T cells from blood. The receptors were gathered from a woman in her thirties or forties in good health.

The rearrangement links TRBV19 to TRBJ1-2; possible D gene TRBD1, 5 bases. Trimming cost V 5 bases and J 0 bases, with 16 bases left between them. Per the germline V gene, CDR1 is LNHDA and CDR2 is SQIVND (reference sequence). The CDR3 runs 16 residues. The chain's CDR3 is CASSPQDRAANYGYTF. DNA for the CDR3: TGTGCCAGTAGTCCACAGGACCGTGCAGCTAACTATGGCTACACCTTC.

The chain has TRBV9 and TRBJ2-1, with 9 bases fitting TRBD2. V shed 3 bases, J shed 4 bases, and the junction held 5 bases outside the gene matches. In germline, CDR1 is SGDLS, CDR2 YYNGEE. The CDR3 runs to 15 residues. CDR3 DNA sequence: TGTGCCAGCAGCGAGGCGGGGGGGGCTTACAATGAGCAGTTCTTC. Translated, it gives CASSEAGGAYNEQFF.

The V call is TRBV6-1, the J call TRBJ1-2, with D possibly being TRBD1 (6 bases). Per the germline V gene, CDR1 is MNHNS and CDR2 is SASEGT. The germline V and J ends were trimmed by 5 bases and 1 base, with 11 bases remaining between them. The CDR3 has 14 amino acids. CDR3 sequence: CASSSPGDNYGYTF. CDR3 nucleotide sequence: TGTGCCAGCAGTTCGCCAGGGGATAACTATGGCTACACCTTC.

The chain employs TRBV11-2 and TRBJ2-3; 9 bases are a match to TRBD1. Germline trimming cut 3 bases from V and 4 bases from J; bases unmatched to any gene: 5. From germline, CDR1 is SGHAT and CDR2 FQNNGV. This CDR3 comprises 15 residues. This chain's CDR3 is CASSFDRGLADTQYF. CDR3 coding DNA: TGTGCCAGCAGCTTTGACAGGGGGTTGGCAGATACGCAGTATTTT.

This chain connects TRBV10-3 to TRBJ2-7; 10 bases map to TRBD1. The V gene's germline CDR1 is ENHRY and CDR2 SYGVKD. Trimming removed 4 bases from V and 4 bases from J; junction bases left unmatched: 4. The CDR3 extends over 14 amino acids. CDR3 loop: CAISGGQGGYEQYF. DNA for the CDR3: TGTGCCATCAGTGGCGGACAGGGGGGTTACGAGCAGTACTTC.

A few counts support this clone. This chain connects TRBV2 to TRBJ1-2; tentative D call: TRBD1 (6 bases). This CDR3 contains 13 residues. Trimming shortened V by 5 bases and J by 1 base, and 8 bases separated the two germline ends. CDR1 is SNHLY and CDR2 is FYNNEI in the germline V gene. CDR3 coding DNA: TGTGCCAGCAGTTCGGACAGTAACTATGGCTACACCTTC. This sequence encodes CASSSDSNYGYTF.

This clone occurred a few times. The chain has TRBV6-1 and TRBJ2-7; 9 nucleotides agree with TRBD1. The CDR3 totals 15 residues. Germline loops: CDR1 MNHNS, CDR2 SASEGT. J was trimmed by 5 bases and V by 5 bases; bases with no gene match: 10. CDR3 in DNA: TGTGCCAGCAGTATACAGGGGGCCCCAGGGGACGAGCAGTACTTC. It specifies CASSIQGAPGDEQYF.

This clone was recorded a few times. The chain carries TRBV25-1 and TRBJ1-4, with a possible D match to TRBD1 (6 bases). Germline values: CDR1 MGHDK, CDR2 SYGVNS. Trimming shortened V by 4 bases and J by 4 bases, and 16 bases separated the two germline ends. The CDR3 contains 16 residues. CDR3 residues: CASSARGLRDNEKLFF. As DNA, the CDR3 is TGTGCCAGCAGTGCCAGGGGCCTCCGGGATAATGAAAAACTGTTTTTT. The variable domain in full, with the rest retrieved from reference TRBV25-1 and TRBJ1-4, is EADIYQTPRYLVIGTGKKITLECSQTMGHDKMYWYQQDPGMELHLIHYSYGVNSTEKGDLSSESTVSRIRTEHFPLTLESARPSHTSQYLCASSARGLRDNEKLFFGSGTQLSVL.

The CDR3 bases are TGTGCCAGCAGTAGAATCGGGACAGGGGGCAATGAGCAGTTCTTC. This sequence encodes CASSRIGTGGNEQFF. The chain is built from TRBV6-5 and TRBJ2-1, with TRBD1 matching over 11 bases. The CDR3 is 15 amino acids. V lost 5 bases to trimming and J lost 6 bases; unmatched junction nucleotides: 6. The germline gives CDR1 MNHEY, CDR2 SVGAGI.

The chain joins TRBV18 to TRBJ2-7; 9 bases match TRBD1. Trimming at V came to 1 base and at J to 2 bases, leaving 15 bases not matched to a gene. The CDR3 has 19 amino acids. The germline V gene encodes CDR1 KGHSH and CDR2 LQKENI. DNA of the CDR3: TGTGCCAGCTCACCACTCCCGGCGACAGGGGGGCCGGCAGCCTACGAGCAGTACTTC. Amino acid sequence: CASSPLPATGGPAAYEQYF.

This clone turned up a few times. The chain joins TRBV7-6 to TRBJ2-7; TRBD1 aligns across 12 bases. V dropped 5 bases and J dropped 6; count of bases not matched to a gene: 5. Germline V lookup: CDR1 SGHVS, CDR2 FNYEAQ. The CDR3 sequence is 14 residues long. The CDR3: CASSPGQGALEQYF. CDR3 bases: TGTGCCAGCAGCCCGGGACAGGGGGCTCTCGAGCAGTACTTC.

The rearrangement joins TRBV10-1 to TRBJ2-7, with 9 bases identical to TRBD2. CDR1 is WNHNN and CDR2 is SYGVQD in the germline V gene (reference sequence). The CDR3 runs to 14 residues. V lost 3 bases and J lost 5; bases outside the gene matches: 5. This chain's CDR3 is CASSDSGGRDEQYF. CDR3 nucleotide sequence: TGCGCCAGCAGTGATAGCGGGGGCCGGGACGAGCAGTACTTC.

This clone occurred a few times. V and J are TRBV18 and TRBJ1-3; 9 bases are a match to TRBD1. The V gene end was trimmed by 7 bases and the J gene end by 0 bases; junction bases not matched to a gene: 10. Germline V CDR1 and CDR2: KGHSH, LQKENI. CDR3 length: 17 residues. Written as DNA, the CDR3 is TGTGCCAGCTTCCTCGCTACAGGGGGCATCTCTGGAAACACCATATATTTT. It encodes CASFLATGGISGNTIYF.

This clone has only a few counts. The CDR3 DNA reads TGTGCCAGCAGTTTCTTCCGCGGCTCTGGGGCCAACGTCCTGACTTTC. It codes for CASSFFRGSGANVLTF. This chain uses TRBV27 with TRBJ2-6; the D is unclear. Germline V gene sequence: CDR1 MNHEY, CDR2 SMNVEV (reference sequence). V was shortened by 3 bases and J by 0 bases, with 9 bases between the two germline ends. This CDR3 comprises 16 residues.